The T cell receptor (beta chain) under discussion was sequenced for a study of shared clonotypes between healthy human individuals. CDR1 and CDR2 (germline): LNHNV, YYDKDF (reference sequence). Deletions cut 1 base from V and 4 bases from J, with 21 bases between. The CDR3 is made up of 18 amino acids. Naive CD8 cells were CD45RO-negative, positively selected for CCR7, excluding terminally differentiated effector memory CD45RA+ cells. Profiled with immunoSEQ multiplex PCR; TCRdb holds only in-frame clones, not every one. Among around 1.9 million clones listed, 93% were seen once. The sequenced material came from naive CD8+ T cells from PBMCs. The clonotype was recovered from a man aged 18 to 35 in good health. Some clones in this sample may be carry-over from other donors' samples. V usage is TRBV15 and J usage is TRBJ2-3; D unclear. Written as DNA, the CDR3 is TGTGCCACCAGCAGAGGGAGACGGTCCCCAAGCTCCCCAGATACGCAGTATTTT. As protein: CATSRGRRSPSSPDTQYF. Filled out from reference TRBV15 and TRBJ2-3, the complete variable domain reads DAMVIQNPRYQVTQFGKPVTLSCSQTLNHNVMYWYQQKSSQAPKLLFHYYDKDFNNEADTPDNFQSRRPNTSFCFLDIRSPGLGDTAMYLCATSRGRRSPSSPDTQYFGPGTRLTVL.